The entry below gives a single T cell receptor (beta chain) sequence along with its context. No antigen is known for it. This CDR3 comprises 16 residues. V lost 7 bases, J lost 4 bases, and 20 bases lay in between. Looked up from germline, CDR1 is LGHNA and CDR2 is YSLEER. The data were taken from a study of T cells after yellow fever vaccination. Study context: Preparation used SMART-Seq v4 Ultra Low Input for the low-cell-number fractions.

TCRdb used MiXCR to reprocess the 5' RACE reads, holding one entry per CDR3 protein. The profile covers about 430,000 distinct CDR3 sequences, with 18% appearing a single time and 15% to 20% taken by the ten largest. Regarding the study as a whole: Reappearing after the booster were most of the clones from primary vaccination (roughly 96% CD4, around 90% CD8). The presence of abundant clonotypes contaminating from the bulk population was possible in FACS-sorted repertoires. Only a small proportion of the clonotypes turned up in both the CD4 and the CD8 compartments, likely arising from convergent recombination.

This material consisted of PBMCs, taken before the yellow fever booster vaccination. The gene calls are TRBV4-3 and TRBJ2-1; D possibly uses TRBD1 or TRBD2 (7 bases each). This clonotype originated in a man in his late teens or twenties who received the YFV17D yellow fever vaccine. The CDR3 region has the DNA TGCGCCAGCATCGAGATTACAGGGGAGGGGTACAATGAGCAGTTCTTC. Amino acids: CASIEITGEGYNEQFF.